Below, 11 T cell receptor beta chains from the same sample are listed, as sequenced in a study of control samples from healthy donors and cancer patients. TCRdb's copy holds only in-frame clones and misses some; the assay was immunoSEQ multiplex PCR. The sample records approximately 150,000 clones, roughly 93% being singletons. Sequencing was performed on blood. These receptors originate from a young man in good health.

Here the CDR3 DNA reads TGTGCCACCAGTGACTCGGGACAGGGAGGGCACATTCAGTACTTC. This sequence encodes CATSDSGQGGHIQYF. This chain uses TRBV24-1 with TRBJ2-4, with TRBD1 matching 9 bases. V was pared by 4 bases and J by 8 bases, with 8 bases of the junction left unmatched. The CDR3 length is 15 residues. Germline V gene data show CDR1 as KGHDR and CDR2 as SFDVKD.

The chain is built from TRBV5-1 and TRBJ1-6; D is unclear. The V gene lost 0 bases and the J gene lost 13 bases, with 17 bases spanning the gap. CDR1 SGHRS and CDR2 YFSETQ come from the germline V gene. This CDR3 has 15 residues. The CDR3 DNA follows: TGCGCCAGCAGCTTGGTTCCACAGACGGAAAGGCCCCTCCACTTT. This gives the protein CASSLVPQTERPLHF.

The genes are TRBV5-1 and TRBJ2-2; no clear D. The V end lost 4 bases, the J end lost 0 bases, and 7 bases lay between the germline ends. The germline CDR1 and CDR2 sequences are SGHRS and YFSETQ. The length of the CDR3 is 14 residues. The CDR3 region is CASSGDPNTGELFF. As DNA, the CDR3 is TGCGCCAGCAGCGGAGATCCGAACACCGGGGAGCTGTTTTTT.

This clone appeared a single time. The genes are TRBV5-4 and TRBJ2-4; D unclear. Germline V lookup: CDR1 SGHNT, CDR2 YYREEE (reference sequence). The CDR3 runs 15 residues. Trimming cost V 3 bases and J 1 base, with 11 bases left between them. CDR3 bases: TGTGCCAGCAGCTCCTATACTGGGGCCAAAAACATTCAGTACTTC. This encodes CASSSYTGAKNIQYF.

V gene TRBV30 combines with J gene TRBJ2-7, with 9 bases identical to TRBD1. Germline assignment: CDR1 GTSNPN and CDR2 SVGIG (reference sequence). CDR3 length: 12 amino acids. V lost 4 bases to trimming and J lost 7 bases; unmatched junction nucleotides: 5. The CDR3 sequence is CAWKDRGGEQYF. CDR3 sequence (DNA): TGTGCCTGGAAGGACAGGGGAGGGGAGCAGTACTTC.

The chain employs TRBV6-5 and TRBJ2-6; TRBD1 might be the D (5 bases). CDR3 length: 13 amino acids. Germline CDR1 MNHEY, CDR2 SVGAGI. The V end lost 11 bases, the J end lost 2 bases, and 10 bases lay between the germline ends. The CDR3 DNA is TGTGCCTCCAGGGTCCCTGGGGCCAACGTCCTGACTTTC. It specifies CASRVPGANVLTF.

The rearrangement joins TRBV29-1 to TRBJ2-3, with D unresolved. This CDR3 is 12 amino acids long. Between the trimmed V and J ends, which lost 7 bases and 5 bases, there was a span of 13 bases. Germline V gene lookup returns CDR1 SQVTM and CDR2 ANQGSEA. Here the CDR3 reads CSADILGDTQYF. The CDR3 DNA follows: TGCAGCGCCGATATATTGGGAGATACGCAGTATTTT.

V gene TRBV5-1 combines with J gene TRBJ1-1, with D perhaps matching TRBD1 (5 bases). V was pared by 4 bases and J by 7 bases, with 20 bases between. The CDR3 runs to 15 residues. Germline CDR1 is SGHRS and CDR2 is YFSETQ. The CDR3 DNA sequence: TGCGCCAGCAGCCAATTCCCCGCAGGGACGAGTGAAGCTTTCTTT. It codes for CASSQFPAGTSEAFF.

J is TRBJ1-5 and V is TRBV2; D gene ambiguous. Per germline, CDR1 SNHLY and CDR2 FYNNEI. Trimming stripped 7 bases from V and 7 bases from J, with 14 bases between. The CDR3 consists of 13 residues. CDR3 sequence (DNA): TGTGCCAGCACCACTCAACCGGGGCAGCCCCAGCATTTT. Protein: CASTTQPGQPQHF.

The sample holds many counts of this clone. The chain employs TRBV7-6 and TRBJ2-2; 10 nucleotides line up with TRBD1. This CDR3 region has 18 residues. Germline V gene data show CDR1 as SGHVS and CDR2 as FNYEAQ. V was pared by 5 bases and J by 5 bases, with 14 bases of the junction left unmatched. In DNA, the CDR3 is TGTGCCAGCAGCCCCTTGGCCGCCGGGACAGGGGTGACCGGGGAGCTGTTTTTT. Protein sequence: CASSPLAAGTGVTGELFF.

V usage is TRBV6-6 and J usage is TRBJ1-4, with 9 positions matching TRBD1. V gave up 7 bases and J gave up 6 bases; unmatched junction bases: 12. Germline V gene sequence: CDR1 MNHNY, CDR2 SVGAGI (reference sequence). CDR3 size: 16 residues. In DNA form, the CDR3 reads TGTGCCAGCATTTCTATCTGGGGACAGGGCTATGAAAAACTGTTTTTT. Residues: CASISIWGQGYEKLFF.